This is a list of T cell receptor beta chains from one sample in a study of blood T cell repertoires in COVID-19. Repertoires were generated with immunoSEQ multiplex PCR, while TCRdb's copy carries only in-frame clones and drops some. The table records more than 200,000 clones, around 85% of them present only once. Material: peripheral blood. Receptors originate from a woman aged 40 to 55 with active or convalescent COVID-19. Both conserved end residues are part of each CDR3. A row's size may be missing; if present it is once, few, many or a size class.

>TRBJ2-3|TRBV7-2|17|.
CASSLSSASGGTDTQYF
>TRBJ2-3|TRBV28|15|.
CASSLPGQGSDTQYF
>TRBJ1-3|TRBV6-5|15|.
CASSYSSGTGNTIYF
>TRBJ2-1|TRBV18|16|.
CASSPRSQGGYNEQFF
>TRBJ2-4|TRBV27|14|.
CASSFPGPKNIQYF
>TRBJ1-4|TRBV5-1|16|.
CASSLGTGGAYEKLFF
>TRBJ1-5|TRBV10-3|19|.
CASGDRKIMAQGSNQPQHF
>TRBJ1-5|TRBV28|14|many
CASSLPRGNQPQHF
>TRBJ2-1|TRBV4-1|15|.
CASSQEQGPYNEQFF
>TRBJ1-5|TRBV7-9|14|few
CASSDLDSNQPQHF
>TRBJ1-3|TRBV15|16|once
CATSPRTLGAGNTIYF
>TRBJ1-1|TRBV18|14|.
CASSPARENTEAFF
>TRBJ2-3|TRBV30|15|.
CAWSGWRGAPDTQYF
>TRBJ2-2|TRBV7-9|16|.
CASSPSWTADTGELFF
>TRBJ2-1|TRBV4-2|17|.
CASSQEASGGSYNEQFF
>TRBJ1-2|TRBV6-5|13|.
CASRGTGNYGYTF
>TRBJ1-2|TRBV11-2|14|.
CASSSDRLNYGYTF
>TRBJ1-2|TRBV9|14|.
CASSEIRTGYGYTF
>TRBJ1-6|TRBV25-1|16|.
CASSLGTGGWGSPLHF
>TRBJ1-2|TRBV24-1|13|few
CATSGIAGDGYTF
>TRBJ1-5|TRBV2|15|.
CASSAGTGVGQPQHF
>TRBJ2-5|TRBV4-2|14|.
CASSQARGFETQYF
>TRBJ2-3|TRBV5-1|14|.
CASSPSQRVDTQYF
>TRBJ1-5|TRBV28|15|.
CASSTPGTGSQPQHF
>TRBJ1-1|TRBV5-1|13|.
CASGWGGNTEAFF
>TRBJ1-2|TRBV28|13|.
CASSLTGAHGYTF
>TRBJ1-1|TRBV7-3|13|.
CASSRDRNTEAFF
>TRBJ1-1|TRBV2|14|.
CASRPDRGGTEAFF
>TRBJ2-3|TRBV27|16|.
CASSFQRILSTDTQYF
>TRBJ2-5|TRBV4-1|16|few
CASSQDVGGYQETQYF
>TRBJ1-2|TRBV12-3/TRBV12-4|13|few
CASSQDRVHGYTF
>TRBJ1-1|TRBV6-5|15|.
CASYSGQGRATEAFF
>TRBJ1-1|TRBV7-2|14|few
CASSRTVMNTEAFF
>TRBJ2-2|TRBV4-1|19|.
CASSLRTSGGAGDTGELFF
>TRBJ1-4|TRBV5-1|15|.
CASSSGEGRNEELFF
>TRBJ2-1|TRBV7-3|19|.
CASSLTSGGSISSYNEQFF
>TRBJ2-6|TRBV6-4|15|.
CASRSPGTGANVLTF
>TRBJ2-2|TRBV20-1|11|.
CSARNTGELFF
>TRBJ2-2|TRBV2|14|few
CASSPGQGTGELFF
>TRBJ1-6|TRBV6-5|16|.
CASSYSWTGVGSPLHF
>TRBJ2-1|TRBV7-2|14|few
CASSFRGVVNEQFF
>TRBJ1-5|TRBV7-8|13|.
CASSLAEGQPQHF
>TRBJ1-3|TRBV10-3|15|.
CAISGRGGGGNTIYF
>TRBJ1-6|TRBV7-9|15|.
CASSPGTGDNSPLHF
>TRBJ1-2|TRBV9|14|.
CASSVAQSGYGYTF